This T cell receptor beta chain was identified in a study of T-cell memory formation after mild COVID-19. TCR alpha and TCR beta cDNA libraries carrying sample barcodes and UMIs came from 5'RACE with constant-segment primers. One entry per CDR3 protein, called by TCRdb with MiXCR from the 5' RACE reads. The data contain some 200,000 distinct CDR3 sequences, roughly 23% of them singletons. Trimming cost V 2 bases and J 0 bases, with 8 bases left between them. The germline V gene encodes CDR1 SQVTM and CDR2 ANQGSEA. This CDR3 has 13 residues. Sequencing was done on a sample of PBMCs or a T cell subset sorted from them (not recorded which). V and J are TRBV29-1 and TRBJ2-7; tentative D call: TRBD1 (5 bases). This receptor was identified in an adult woman who had mild COVID-19 (a few samples of this study predate the infection). Cell type and time point are not known. CDR3: CSVEQGYSYEQYF. CDR3 coding DNA: TGCAGCGTTGAACAGGGTTACTCCTACGAGCAGTACTTC.